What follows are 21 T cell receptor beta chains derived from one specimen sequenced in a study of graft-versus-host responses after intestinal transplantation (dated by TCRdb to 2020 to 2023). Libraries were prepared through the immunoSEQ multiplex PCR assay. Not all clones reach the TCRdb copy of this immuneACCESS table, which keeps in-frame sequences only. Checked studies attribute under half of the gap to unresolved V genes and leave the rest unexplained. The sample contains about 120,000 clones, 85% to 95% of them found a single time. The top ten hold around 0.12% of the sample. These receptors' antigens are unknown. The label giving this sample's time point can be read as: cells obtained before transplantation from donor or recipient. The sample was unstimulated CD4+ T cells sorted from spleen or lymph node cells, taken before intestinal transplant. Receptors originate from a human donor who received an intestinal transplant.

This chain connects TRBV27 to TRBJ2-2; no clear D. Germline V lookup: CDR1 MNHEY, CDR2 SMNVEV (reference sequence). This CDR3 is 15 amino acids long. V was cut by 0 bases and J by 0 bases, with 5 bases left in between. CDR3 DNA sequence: TGTGCCAGCAGTTTATCGTCTTCGAACACCGGGGAGCTGTTTTTT. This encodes CASSLSSSNTGELFF.

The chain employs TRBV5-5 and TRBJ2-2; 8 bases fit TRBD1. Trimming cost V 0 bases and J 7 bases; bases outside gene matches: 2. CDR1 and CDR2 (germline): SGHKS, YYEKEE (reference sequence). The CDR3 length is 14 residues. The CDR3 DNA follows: TGTGCCAGCAGCTTGGGACAGGGGAGCGGGGAGCTGTTTTTT. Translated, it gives CASSLGQGSGELFF. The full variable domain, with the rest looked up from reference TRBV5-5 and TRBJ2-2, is DAGVTQSPTHLIKTRGQQVTLRCSPISGHKSVSWYQQVLGQGPQFIFQYYEKEERGRGNFPDRFSARQFPNYSSELNVNALLLGDSALYLCASSLGQGSGELFFGEGSRLTVL.

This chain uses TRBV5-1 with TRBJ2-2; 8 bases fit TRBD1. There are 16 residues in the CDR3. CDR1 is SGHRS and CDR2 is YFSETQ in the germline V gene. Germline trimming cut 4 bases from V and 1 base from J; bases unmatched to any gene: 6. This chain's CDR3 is CASSLPGTGNTGELFF. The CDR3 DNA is TGCGCCAGCAGCCTCCCCGGGACAGGGAACACCGGGGAGCTGTTTTTT.

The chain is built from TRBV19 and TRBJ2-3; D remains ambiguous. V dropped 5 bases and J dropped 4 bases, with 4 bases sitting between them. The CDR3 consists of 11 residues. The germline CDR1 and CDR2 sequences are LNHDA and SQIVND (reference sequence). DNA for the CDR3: TGTGCCAGTAGTTCGCCAGATACGCAGTATTTT. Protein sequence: CASSSPDTQYF.

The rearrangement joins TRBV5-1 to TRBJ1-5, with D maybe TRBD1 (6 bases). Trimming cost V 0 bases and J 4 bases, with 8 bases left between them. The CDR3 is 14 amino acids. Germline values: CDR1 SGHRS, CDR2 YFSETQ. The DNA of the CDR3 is TGCGCCAGCAGCTTGGGGACAGCAAATCAGCCCCAGCATTTT. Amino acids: CASSLGTANQPQHF. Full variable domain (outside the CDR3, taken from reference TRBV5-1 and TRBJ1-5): KAGVTQTPRYLIKTRGQQVTLSCSPISGHRSVSWYQQTPGQGLQFLFEYFSETQRNKGNFPGRFSGRQFSNSRSEMNVSTLELGDSALYLCASSLGTANQPQHFGDGTRLSIL.

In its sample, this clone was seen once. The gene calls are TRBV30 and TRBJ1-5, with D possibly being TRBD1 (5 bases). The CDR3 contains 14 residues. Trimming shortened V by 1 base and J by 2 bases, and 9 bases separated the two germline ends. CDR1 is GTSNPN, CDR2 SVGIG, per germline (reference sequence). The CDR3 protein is CAWSGGWRNQPQHF. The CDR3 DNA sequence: TGTGCCTGGAGTGGGGGGTGGCGCAATCAGCCCCAGCATTTT.

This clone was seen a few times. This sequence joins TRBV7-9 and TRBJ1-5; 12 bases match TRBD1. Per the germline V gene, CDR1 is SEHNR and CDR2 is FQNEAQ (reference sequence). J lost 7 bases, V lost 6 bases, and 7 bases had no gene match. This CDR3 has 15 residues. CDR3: CASSTGQGALQPQHF. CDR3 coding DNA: TGTGCCAGCAGTACGGGACAGGGGGCCCTACAGCCCCAGCATTTT.

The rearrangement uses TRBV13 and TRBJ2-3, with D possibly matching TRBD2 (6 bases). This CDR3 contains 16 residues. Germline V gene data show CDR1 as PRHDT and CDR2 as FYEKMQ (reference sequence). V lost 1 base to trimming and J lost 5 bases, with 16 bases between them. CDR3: CASSLAADFSGDTQYF. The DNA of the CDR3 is TGTGCCAGCAGCTTAGCGGCGGATTTTAGCGGAGATACGCAGTATTTT.

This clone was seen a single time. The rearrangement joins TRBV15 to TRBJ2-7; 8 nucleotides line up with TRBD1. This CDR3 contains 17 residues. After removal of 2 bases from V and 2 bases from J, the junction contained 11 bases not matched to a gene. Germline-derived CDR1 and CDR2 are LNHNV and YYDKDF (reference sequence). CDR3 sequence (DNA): TGTGCCACCAGCAGATTTCAGGCACAGGGGGTCACCTACGAGCAGTACTTC. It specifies CATSRFQAQGVTYEQYF.

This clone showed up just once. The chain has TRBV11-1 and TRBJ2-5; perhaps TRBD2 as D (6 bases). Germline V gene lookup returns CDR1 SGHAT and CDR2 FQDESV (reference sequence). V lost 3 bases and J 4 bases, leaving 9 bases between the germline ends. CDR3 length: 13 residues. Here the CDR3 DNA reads TGTGCCAGCAGCTTCCGGGGGATAGAGACCCAGTACTTC. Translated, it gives CASSFRGIETQYF.

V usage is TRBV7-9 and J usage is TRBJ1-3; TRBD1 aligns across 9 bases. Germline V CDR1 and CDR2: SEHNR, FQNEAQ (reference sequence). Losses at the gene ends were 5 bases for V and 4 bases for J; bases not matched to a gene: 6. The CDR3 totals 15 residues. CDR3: CASSLGTGRGNTIYF. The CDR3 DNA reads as TGTGCCAGCAGCCTAGGGACAGGGCGAGGAAACACCATATATTTT.

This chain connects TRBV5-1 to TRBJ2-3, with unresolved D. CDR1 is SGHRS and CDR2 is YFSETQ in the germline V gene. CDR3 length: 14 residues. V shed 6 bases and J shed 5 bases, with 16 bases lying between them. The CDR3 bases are TGCGCCAGCACCCTCACCTGGGCCGGAGATACGCAGTATTTT. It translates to CASTLTWAGDTQYF. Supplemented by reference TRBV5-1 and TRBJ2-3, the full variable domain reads KAGVTQTPRYLIKTRGQQVTLSCSPISGHRSVSWYQQTPGQGLQFLFEYFSETQRNKGNFPGRFSGRQFSNSRSEMNVSTLELGDSALYLCASTLTWAGDTQYFGPGTRLTVL.

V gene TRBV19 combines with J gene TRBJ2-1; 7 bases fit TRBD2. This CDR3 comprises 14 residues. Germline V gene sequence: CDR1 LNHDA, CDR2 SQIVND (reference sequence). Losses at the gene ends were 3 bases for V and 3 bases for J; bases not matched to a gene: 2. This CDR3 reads CASSIGTIYNEQFF. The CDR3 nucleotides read TGTGCCAGTAGTATCGGGACTATCTACAATGAGCAGTTCTTC.

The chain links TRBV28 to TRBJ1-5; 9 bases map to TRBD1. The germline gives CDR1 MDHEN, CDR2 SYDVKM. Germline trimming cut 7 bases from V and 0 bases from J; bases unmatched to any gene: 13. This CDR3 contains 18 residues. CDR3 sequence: CASIPSGQGIYSNQPQHF. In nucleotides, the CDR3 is TGTGCCAGCATTCCCTCGGGACAGGGTATTTATAGCAATCAGCCCCAGCATTTT.

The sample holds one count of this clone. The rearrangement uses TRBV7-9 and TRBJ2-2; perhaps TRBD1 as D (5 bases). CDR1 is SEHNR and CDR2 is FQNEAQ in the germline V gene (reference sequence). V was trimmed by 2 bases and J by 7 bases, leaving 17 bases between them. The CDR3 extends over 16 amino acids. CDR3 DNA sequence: TGTGCCAGCAGCTTACGTTGGGCAGGGTCCCACGGGGAGCTGTTTTTT. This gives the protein CASSLRWAGSHGELFF.

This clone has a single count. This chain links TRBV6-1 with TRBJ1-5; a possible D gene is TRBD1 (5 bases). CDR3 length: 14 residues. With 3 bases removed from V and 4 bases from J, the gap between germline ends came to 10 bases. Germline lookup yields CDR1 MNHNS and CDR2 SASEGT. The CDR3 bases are TGTGCCAGCAGTGACTGGGGCCGGAATCAGCCCCAGCATTTT. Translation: CASSDWGRNQPQHF.

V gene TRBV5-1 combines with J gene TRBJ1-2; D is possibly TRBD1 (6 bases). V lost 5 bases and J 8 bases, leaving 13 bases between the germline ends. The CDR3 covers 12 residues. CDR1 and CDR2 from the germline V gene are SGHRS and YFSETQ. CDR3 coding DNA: TGCGCCAGCAGGATTACAGGGAGCGGCTACACCTTC. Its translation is CASRITGSGYTF. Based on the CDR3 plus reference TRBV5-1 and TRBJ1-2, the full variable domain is KAGVTQTPRYLIKTRGQQVTLSCSPISGHRSVSWYQQTPGQGLQFLFEYFSETQRNKGNFPGRFSGRQFSNSRSEMNVSTLELGDSALYLCASRITGSGYTFGSGTRLTVV.

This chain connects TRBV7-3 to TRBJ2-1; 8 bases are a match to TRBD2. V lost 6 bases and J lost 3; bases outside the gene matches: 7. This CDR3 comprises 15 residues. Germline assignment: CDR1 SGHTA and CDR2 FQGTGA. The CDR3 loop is CASRSRAGGYNEQFF. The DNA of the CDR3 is TGTGCCAGCAGGTCTAGGGCGGGAGGCTACAATGAGCAGTTCTTC.

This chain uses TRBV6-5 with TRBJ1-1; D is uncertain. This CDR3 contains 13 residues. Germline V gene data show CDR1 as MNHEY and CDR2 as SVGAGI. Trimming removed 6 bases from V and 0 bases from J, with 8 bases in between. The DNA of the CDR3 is TGTGCCAGCAGGCGACTAATGAACACTGAAGCTTTCTTT. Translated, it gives CASRRLMNTEAFF.

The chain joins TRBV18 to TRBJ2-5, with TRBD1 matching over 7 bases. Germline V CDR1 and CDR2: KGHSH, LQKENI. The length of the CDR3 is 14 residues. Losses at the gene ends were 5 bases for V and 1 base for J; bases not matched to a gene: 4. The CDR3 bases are TGTGCCAGCTCAACGACAGGGCCCCAAGAGACCCAGTACTTC. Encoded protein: CASSTTGPQETQYF.

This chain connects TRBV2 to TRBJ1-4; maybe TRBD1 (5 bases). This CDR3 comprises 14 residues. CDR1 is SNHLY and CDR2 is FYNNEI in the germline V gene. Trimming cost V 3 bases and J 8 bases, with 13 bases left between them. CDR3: CASSEGLPGEKLFF. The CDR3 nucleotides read TGTGCCAGCAGTGAGGGTCTTCCAGGGGAAAAACTGTTTTTT.